This TCR beta chain was sequenced for a study of blood T cells in healthy people across ages. General study findings and limits: No conclusive comparison of naive versus antigen-experienced cells was possible with unsorted PBMCs. Among long-lived donors, naive CD4+ cells were more numerous and diversity higher than in aged donors.

Concerning this clonotype: Its matching antigen is unknown.

Alongside a J-beta primer mix, a sample-barcoded 5' primer served in a second PCR lasting about 7 to 12 cycles. TCRdb re-derived calls from the 5' RACE reads in MiXCR, one entry per CDR3 protein. In the table there are hundreds of thousands of distinct CDR3 sequences, more than 50% of which are singletons. Per germline, CDR1 LNHNV and CDR2 YYDKDF (reference sequence). The CDR3 consists of 17 residues. J lost 4 bases, V lost 1 base, and 8 bases had no gene match. The V and J genes are TRBV15 and TRBJ2-1; the match to TRBD1 covers 9 bases. Sequenced input: blood. This clonotype originated in a man aged 40-55 years in good health. The CDR3 protein is CATSRASSGTGYNEQFF. As DNA, the CDR3 is TGTGCCACCAGCAGAGCATCCTCCGGGACAGGGTACAATGAGCAGTTCTTC. The full variable domain, in which reference TRBV15 and TRBJ2-1 provide the parts outside the CDR3, is DAMVIQNPRYQVTQFGKPVTLSCSQTLNHNVMYWYQQKSSQAPKLLFHYYDKDFNNEADTPDNFQSRRPNTSFCFLDIRSPGLGDTAMYLCATSRASSGTGYNEQFFGPGTRLTVL.